This entry lists 3 T cell receptor beta chains sequenced from one sample in a study of blood T cell repertoires in COVID-19. Some clones are missing from TCRdb's copy, which holds only in-frame ones; the method was immunoSEQ multiplex PCR. Seen here are roughly 300,000 clones, just over 90% observed once, and the top ten hold 2.2%. Sequencing input: peripheral blood. The receptors stem from a woman aged 25 to 39 with COVID-19, enrolled during active disease.

This rearrangement joins TRBV20-1 to TRBJ2-1; D may correspond to TRBD1 or TRBD2 (6 bases each). Deletions cut 3 bases from V and 7 bases from J, with 16 bases between. The V gene's germline CDR1 is DFQATT and CDR2 SNEGSKA (reference sequence). The CDR3 extends over 14 amino acids. The CDR3 DNA is TGCAGTGCTAGTGGGGGCGGGGTCAAGAATGAGCAGTTCTTC. Its translation: CSASGGGVKNEQFF.

The genes are TRBV7-9 and TRBJ2-1; D uncertain. This CDR3 has 17 residues. Trimming removed 1 base at V and 8 bases at J, with 21 bases between. Germline V gene lookup returns CDR1 SEHNR and CDR2 FQNEAQ (reference sequence). In nucleotides, the CDR3 is TGTGCCAGCAGCTTAGAAATCCTCCGAGGCCGTTCATATGAGCAGTTCTTC. Translated, it gives CASSLEILRGRSYEQFF.

This chain uses TRBV29-1 with TRBJ2-7; perhaps TRBD2 as D (6 bases). The CDR3 sequence is 18 residues long. Germline CDR1 is SQVTM and CDR2 is ANQGSEA. V lost 5 bases, J lost 0 bases, and 26 bases lay in between. CDR3 bases: TGCAGCGTTTTATCCCCTCGGTGGCAGCGGGTTAGCTCCTACGAGCAGTACTTC. It specifies CSVLSPRWQRVSSYEQYF.